This paragraph covers one T cell receptor beta chain sequence. This same CDR3 is encoded by further DNA sequences in the sample. The source of the sample is a study of blood T cell repertoires in COVID-19. Across the study: COVID-19 samples collected from the United States, Italy and Spain covered acute and convalescent phases. T cells, B-cell-depleted T cells, or PBMCs supplied cDNA or gDNA.

This CDR3 is 14 amino acids long. Germline CDR1 MNHEY, CDR2 SMNVEV (reference sequence). The V and J ends lost 2 bases and 1 base respectively, with 5 bases between them. In the authors' methods: Estimated nucleated cell counts came from reference gene primer amplification. Only in-frame clones appear in the TCRdb table, and some are missing; sequencing was by immunoSEQ multiplex PCR. Clone size and V and J calls were adopted from that table, with D and trimming inferred from the DNA. The table has about 35,000 clones, about nine tenths seen once. V and J are TRBV27 and TRBJ2-2; no firm D call. Material for sequencing was peripheral blood. The receptor comes from a man aged 45-65 years with active COVID-19. DNA of the CDR3: TGTGCCAGCAGTTTAGGGCGGAACACCGGGGAGCTGTTTTTT. Its protein product is CASSLGRNTGELFF.